These 16 T cell receptor beta chains were sequenced from one sample in a study of T cell repertoires in cytomegalovirus infection. TCRdb re-analysed the reads in MiXCR, keeping a single row per CDR3 protein. The sample has approximately 1,000,000 distinct CDR3 sequences; roughly a third are singletons. Their recognized antigens are unknown. The starting material was cultured CD8+ T cells from PBMCs, obtained from culture after CMV antigen stimulation. These receptors all stem from a human donor in good health (CMV status not recorded). Some clones in this sample may be carry-over from other donors' samples.

This clonotype was picked up a small number of times. The genes are TRBV7-9 and TRBJ2-3; D is uncertain. Germline values: CDR1 SEHNR, CDR2 FQNEAQ (reference sequence). With 8 bases removed from V and 1 base from J, the gap between germline ends came to 10 bases. The CDR3 is made up of 13 amino acids. CDR3 residues: CASLPRGTDTQYF. In DNA, the CDR3 is TGTGCCAGCCTCCCCCGAGGCACAGATACGCAGTATTTT.

V usage is TRBV13 and J usage is TRBJ2-4, with unresolved D. Germline assignment: CDR1 PRHDT and CDR2 FYEKMQ (reference sequence). V lost 4 bases and J 8 bases, leaving 15 bases between the germline ends. The CDR3 length is 14 residues. CDR3: CASSWGRHRDIQYF. DNA for the CDR3: TGTGCCAGCAGCTGGGGAAGGCATCGGGACATTCAGTACTTC.

This chain links TRBV5-1 with TRBJ2-7; 7 positions agree with TRBD1. J gave up 5 bases and V 0 bases, and 8 bases lay outside the gene matches. The CDR3 covers 15 residues. From germline, CDR1 is SGHRS and CDR2 YFSETQ. The chain's CDR3 is CASSLAMTGSNEQYF. CDR3 coding DNA: TGCGCCAGCAGCTTGGCCATGACAGGGTCGAACGAGCAGTACTTC.

This chain joins TRBV7-8 and TRBJ2-1; the match to TRBD2 covers 12 bases. Germline V gene data show CDR1 as SGHVS and CDR2 as FQNEAQ. The CDR3 is 16 amino acids. Losses at the gene ends were 5 bases for V and 4 bases for J; bases not matched to a gene: 6. In DNA, the CDR3 is TGTGCCAGCAGCCACAGTACTAGCGGGGGGTACAATGAGCAGTTCTTC. Translated: CASSHSTSGGYNEQFF.

This chain uses TRBV7-9 with TRBJ1-5; D call uncertain. Per germline, CDR1 SEHNR and CDR2 FQNEAQ (reference sequence). V lost 5 bases, J lost 5 bases, and 13 bases lay in between. This CDR3 has 14 amino acids. CDR3 sequence: CASSPGPGDQPQHF. DNA of the CDR3: TGTGCCAGCAGCCCTGGTCCCGGGGATCAGCCCCAGCATTTT.

There are a few counts of this clonotype. The chain has TRBV7-8 and TRBJ2-2; D might be TRBD1 (6 bases). Looked up from germline, CDR1 is SGHVS and CDR2 is FQNEAQ. Trimming removed 4 bases from V and 5 bases from J, with 11 bases in between. The CDR3 length is 14 residues. CDR3: CASSSRGKTGELFF. CDR3 sequence (DNA): TGTGCCAGCAGCTCCAGGGGCAAAACCGGGGAGCTGTTTTTT.

This chain uses TRBV20-1 with TRBJ2-7; the D gene could be TRBD1 or TRBD2 (7 bases each). Germline V gene data show CDR1 as DFQATT and CDR2 as SNEGSKA (reference sequence). CDR3 length equals 12 residues. The V end was cut by 5 bases, the J end by 6 bases, with 14 bases between. The CDR3 spells CSASTGRVEQYV. CDR3 coding DNA: TGCAGTGCTTCGACAGGGAGGGTCGAGCAGTACGTC.

The rearrangement links TRBV6-1 to TRBJ1-2; D not certain. V was clipped by 6 bases and J by 7 bases, with 12 bases between them. The CDR3 totals 12 residues. Germline CDR1 is MNHNS and CDR2 is SASEGT. The CDR3 DNA reads TGTGCCAGCAGGGAGGGAGGGCTTGGCTACACCTTC. Amino acids: CASREGGLGYTF.

Worth noting for this clonotype: This may come from a read error, since a much larger clone is one base off. The rearrangement joins TRBV7-6 to TRBJ2-1, with D possibly being TRBD1 (6 bases). This CDR3 has 13 residues. Trimming cost V 2 bases and J 9 bases, with 11 bases left between them. Germline CDR1 and CDR2: SGHVS and FNYEAQ. Here the CDR3 reads CASSLQGTLEQFF. The CDR3, as DNA: TGTGCCAGCAGCTTACAGGGGACACTTGAGCAGTTCTTC.

The rearrangement joins TRBV2 to TRBJ2-1; TRBD2 matches 15 bases. V gave up 8 bases and J gave up 4 bases; unmatched junction bases: 12. This CDR3 has 18 residues. CDR1 and CDR2 from the germline V gene are SNHLY and FYNNEI. In nucleotides, the CDR3 is TGTGCCAGCTCCAGTCCCGGGACTAGCGGGGGGTGGTACAATGAGCAGTTCTTC. Encoded protein: CASSSPGTSGGWYNEQFF.

V is TRBV4-2 and J is TRBJ2-1; TRBD1 matches at 7 bases. J gave up 7 bases and V 3 bases, and 6 bases lay outside the gene matches. The CDR3 contains 14 residues. The V gene's germline CDR1 is LGHNA and CDR2 YNFKEQ. The DNA of the CDR3 is TGTGCCAGCAGCCAGGGACAGTATCGGAATGAGCAGTTCTTC. Protein product: CASSQGQYRNEQFF.

The CDR3 protein is CASSQVGGGHTEAFF. The CDR3 DNA is TGCGCCAGCAGCCAAGTGGGGGGAGGTCACACTGAAGCTTTCTTT. The chain couples TRBV4-1 to TRBJ1-1; TRBD1 might be the D (5 bases). Germline-derived CDR1 and CDR2 are MGHRA and YSYEKL. The CDR3 has 15 amino acids. Trimming removed 1 base from V and 3 bases from J, with 12 bases in between.

This clonotype was detected only a few times. Here the CDR3 reads CASSQRPQVSEQYF. CDR3 nucleotide sequence: TGTGCCAGCAGCCAAAGACCACAGGTATCCGAGCAGTACTTC. The V call is TRBV14, the J call TRBJ2-7, with D possibly TRBD1 on 5 matching bases. V dropped 2 bases and J dropped 6 bases, with 14 bases sitting between them. CDR1 is SGHDN and CDR2 is FVKESK in the germline V gene. This CDR3 region has 14 residues.

This clonotype was counted only a few times. The chain combines TRBV19 with TRBJ2-7, with D possibly called TRBD1 or TRBD2 (5 bases each). The CDR3 sequence is 13 residues long. The V gene lost 5 bases and the J gene lost 7 bases, with 15 bases spanning the gap. Per the germline V gene, CDR1 is LNHDA and CDR2 is SQIVND (reference sequence). The CDR3 loop reads CASSPGSGQEQYF. The DNA of the CDR3 is TGTGCCAGTAGTCCTGGATCGGGGCAGGAGCAGTACTTC.

The V call is TRBV7-6, the J call TRBJ2-1; D possibly corresponds to TRBD2 (6 bases). CDR3 size: 15 residues. Trimming took 3 bases from V and 5 from J, leaving 14 bases between them. Germline V gene lookup returns CDR1 SGHVS and CDR2 FNYEAQ. The CDR3 DNA reads TGTGCCAGCAGCTTCCGCGGGATAGCCGACAATGAGCAGTTCTTC. It yields the protein CASSFRGIADNEQFF.

This sequence joins TRBV20-1 and TRBJ2-7, with a tentative D call TRBD2 (6 bases). Trimming removed 6 bases at V and 6 bases at J, with 12 bases between. The CDR3 covers 11 residues. The V gene's germline CDR1 is DFQATT and CDR2 SNEGSKA (reference sequence). In DNA form, the CDR3 reads TGCAGTGCCGGAGAGGGAGGCGAGCAGTACTTC. Translated, it gives CSAGEGGEQYF.